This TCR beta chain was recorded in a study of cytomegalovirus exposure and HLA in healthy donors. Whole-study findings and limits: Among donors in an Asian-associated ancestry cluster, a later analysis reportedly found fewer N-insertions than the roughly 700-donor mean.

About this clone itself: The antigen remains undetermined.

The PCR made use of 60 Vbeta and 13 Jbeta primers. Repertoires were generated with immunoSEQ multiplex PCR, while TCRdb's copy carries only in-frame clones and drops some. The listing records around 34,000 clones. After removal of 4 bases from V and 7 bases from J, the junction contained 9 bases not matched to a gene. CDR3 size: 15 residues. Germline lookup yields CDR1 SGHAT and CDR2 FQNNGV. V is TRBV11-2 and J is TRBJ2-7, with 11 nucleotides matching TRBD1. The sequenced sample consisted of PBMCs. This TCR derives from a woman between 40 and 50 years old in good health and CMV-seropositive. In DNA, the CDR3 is TGTGCCAGCAGCTCGGGACAGGGGGTCGTAGTGGAGCAGTACTTC. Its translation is CASSSGQGVVVEQYF.